This T cell receptor beta chain was sequenced for a study of early T cells in non-severe SARS-CoV-2 infection. Ten or more counts support this clonotype. Germline V gives CDR1 SGHRS, CDR2 YFSETQ. V was cut by 0 bases and J by 1 base, with 8 bases left in between. The CDR3 loop spans 15 amino acids. In TCRdb, the 5' RACE reads were re-called with MiXCR into one record per CDR3 protein. The sample lists tens of thousands of distinct CDR3 sequences; around a tenth were seen once. This receptor was obtained from an adult who was a healthcare worker with PCR-confirmed SARS-CoV-2 infection or an uninfected control (not recorded which). The material was whole blood, obtained at baseline. This sequence joins TRBV5-1 and TRBJ2-1; D is tentatively TRBD1 or TRBD2 (5 bases each). The CDR3 nucleotides read TGCGCCAGCAGCTTGGGGGGGAGTTCCTACAATGAGCAGTTCTTC. Its protein is CASSLGGSSYNEQFF.